The subject of this entry is one T cell receptor (beta chain). Relative to the germline gene, one junction end is altered; a read error may explain this. The CDR3 is 18 residues long. The germline gives CDR1 SGHAT, CDR2 FQNNGV. A J-beta primer mix and a sample-barcoded 5' primer were used in a second PCR of about 7 to 11 cycles. TCRdb re-derived calls from the 5' RACE reads in MiXCR, one entry per CDR3 protein. Of approximately 800,000 distinct CDR3 sequences in the sample, 25% were seen once. The data were obtained in a study of blood T cells in healthy people across ages. The sample was also reused in another study, on T cells of mothers and their children.

This chain joins TRBV11-2 and TRBJ2-1, with 14 bases that match TRBD2. The receptor was isolated from a boy between 10 and 17 years old in good health. Material for sequencing was blood. CDR3 bases: TGTGCCAGCAGCCCAGGGACTAGCGGGAGAGGGGGGCGGAGTGAGCAGTCCTTC. This codes for CASSPGTSGRGGRSEQSF.